This TCR beta chain was recorded in a study of blood T cell repertoires in COVID-19. Turning to the study itself: COVID-19 samples from acute and convalescent phases originated in the United States, Italy and Spain. Sources were T cells, B-cell-depleted T cells, or PBMCs; the material itself was cDNA or gDNA.

The CDR3 covers 16 residues. Germline loops: CDR1 MNHNS, CDR2 SASEGT. Between the trimmed V and J ends, which lost 2 bases and 1 base, there was a span of 11 bases. Under the authors' procedure: Scientists estimated how many nucleated cells there were by amplifying reference gene primers. Here immunoSEQ multiplex PCR was the method, and the copy in TCRdb shows in-frame clones only, minus some. V, J and clone size were drawn from that table, and D and trimming were deduced from the DNA. The sample holds roughly 76,000 clones, roughly 80% seen once. Sequencing input: peripheral blood. This TCR was sampled from a woman aged 70-85 years with acute or convalescent COVID-19. This chain links TRBV6-1 with TRBJ2-2; D is possibly TRBD2 (5 bases). The CDR3 reads CASSENMDLNTGELFF. Here the CDR3 DNA reads TGTGCCAGCAGTGAAAACATGGACTTGAACACCGGGGAGCTGTTTTTT.